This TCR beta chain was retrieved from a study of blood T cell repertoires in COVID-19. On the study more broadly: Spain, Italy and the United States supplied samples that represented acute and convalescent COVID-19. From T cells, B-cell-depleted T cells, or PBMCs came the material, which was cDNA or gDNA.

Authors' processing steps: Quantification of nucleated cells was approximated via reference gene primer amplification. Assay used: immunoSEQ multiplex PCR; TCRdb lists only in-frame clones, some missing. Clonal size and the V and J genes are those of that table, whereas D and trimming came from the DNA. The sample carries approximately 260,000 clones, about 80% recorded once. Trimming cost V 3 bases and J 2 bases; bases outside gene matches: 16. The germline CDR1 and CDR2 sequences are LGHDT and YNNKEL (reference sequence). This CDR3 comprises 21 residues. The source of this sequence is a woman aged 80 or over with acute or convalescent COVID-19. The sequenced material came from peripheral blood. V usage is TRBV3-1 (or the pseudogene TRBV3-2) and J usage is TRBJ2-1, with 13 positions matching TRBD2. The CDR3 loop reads CASSHPSKGQLAGGTYNEQFF. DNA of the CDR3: TGTGCCAGCAGCCATCCCAGTAAGGGACAACTAGCGGGGGGGACCTACAATGAGCAGTTCTTC.